This record concerns one TCR beta chain sequence. This sample is part of a study of blood T cell repertoires in COVID-19. Study overall: Samples representing acute and convalescent COVID-19 were sourced from the United States, Italy and Spain.

While infection was still active, Seattle patients were enrolled and then followed longitudinally. Authors' methods: Estimates of nucleated cell counts were drawn from the amplification of reference gene primers. Repertoires were generated with immunoSEQ multiplex PCR, while TCRdb's copy carries only in-frame clones and drops some. The V and J calls and clone size come from that table; D and trimming were worked out from the DNA. The table includes 400,000 or so clones, 85% to 90% detected once. This TCR derives from a man aged 18 to 30 with COVID-19, enrolled during active disease. The sample consisted of peripheral blood.

CDR3: CASRQPGQGAYEQYF. CDR3 sequence (DNA): TGTGCCAGCAGGCAACCGGGACAGGGAGCCTACGAGCAGTACTTC. The chain has TRBV27 and TRBJ2-7, with 9 positions matching TRBD1. Germline V CDR1 and CDR2: MNHEY, SMNVEV (reference sequence). This CDR3 is built from 15 residues. The V and J ends lost 6 bases and 2 bases, in that order; junction bases with no gene match: 8.